The 3 T cell receptor beta chains presented below share a single source sample, sequenced in a study of beta chain features in type 1 diabetes. Findings and limits, study-wide: Moderate but significant shortening of TCRB CDR3s was recorded in all four CD4+ subsets from Type 1 diabetes patients.

For these TCRs, the target antigens are not known. The authors reverse transcribed all of the isolated RNA, so sequencing captured expressed TCRB transcripts. Libraries were prepared by immunoSEQ multiplex PCR; TCRdb keeps only in-frame clonotypes and omits some of them. The table has 250,000 to 350,000 clones, roughly an eighth seen once. Specimen: naive CD4+ T cells from blood. These receptor sequences come from a man aged 30 to 39 with type 1 diabetes.

The chain has TRBV7-2 and TRBJ2-7; D is undetermined. Germline V gene sequence: CDR1 SGHTA, CDR2 FQGNSA. CDR3 length: 11 residues. Trimming removed 5 bases at V and 6 bases at J, with 8 bases between. The CDR3 region is CASSPLSEQYF. The CDR3 DNA reads as TGTGCCAGCAGCCCTCTCAGCGAGCAGTACTTC.

This clone was counted only a few times. This chain uses TRBV20-1 with TRBJ2-5; D ambiguous. The V gene lost 5 bases and the J gene lost 1 base, with 5 bases spanning the gap. CDR1 and CDR2 (germline): DFQATT, SNEGSKA (reference sequence). CDR3 length: 11 amino acids. CDR3 region: CSAPRQETQYF. CDR3 nucleotides: TGCAGTGCTCCGCGCCAAGAGACCCAGTACTTC.

This clone has only a few counts. This chain uses TRBV5-4 with TRBJ2-5, with TRBD2 identical over 10 bases. Germline lookup yields CDR1 SGHNT and CDR2 YYREEE (reference sequence). This CDR3 contains 15 residues. The trim removed 3 bases at V and 2 bases at J, leaving 4 bases unmatched. CDR3 DNA: TGTGCCAGCAGCTCGACTAGCGGGCCTCAAGAGACCCAGTACTTC. Translated, it gives CASSSTSGPQETQYF.